This T cell receptor beta chain was captured in a study of T cell repertoires in cytomegalovirus infection. Overall study: CMV infection plus the matching HLA type was flagged by public TCR beta signatures. Study-level results: HLA-C-restricted CMV clonotypes gave the most frequent clonotype in two of eight donors.

The CDR3 loop spans 15 amino acids. V was shortened by 4 bases and J by 0 bases, with 13 bases between the two germline ends. The germline V gene has CDR1 SQVTM and CDR2 ANQGSEA. Details on this clonotype: Its matching antigen is unknown.

TCRdb redid the calling of the reads with MiXCR, one entry per CDR3 protein. The repertoire holds approximately 200,000 distinct CDR3 sequences, with approximately 22% as singletons. Sample: CD8+ T cells from PBMCs. This receptor was taken from a human donor in good health (CMV status not recorded). Some clones in this sample may be carry-over from other donors' samples. The rearrangement joins TRBV29-1 to TRBJ2-1; perhaps TRBD2 as D (6 bases). The CDR3 region is CSVGDSWGSYNEQFF. CDR3 DNA sequence: TGCAGCGTTGGGGACTCCTGGGGCTCCTACAATGAGCAGTTCTTC.